This TCR beta chain came from a study of T cell repertoires in cytomegalovirus infection. As for the study in general: Epitope selection comprised recently identified HLA-C-restricted CMV epitopes and well-studied HLA-B-restricted CMV epitopes. A matching HLA type, together with CMV infection, was signaled by public TCR beta signatures. Study-wide results and caveats: Across the ex vivo response, the dominant clonotypes were HLA-C-restricted CMV-specific TCR beta clonotypes.

The V gene's germline CDR1 is MNHEY and CDR2 SVGAGI. The CDR3 extends over 15 amino acids. The V and J ends lost 5 bases and 0 bases respectively, with 13 bases between them. One entry per CDR3 protein, called by TCRdb with MiXCR from the reads. The repertoire has approximately 110,000 distinct CDR3 sequences, about 28% of them found once; the top ten carry roughly 77%. This clonotype was counted only a few times. What it binds is not known. The V gene is TRBV6-5, the J gene TRBJ1-1; TRBD1 might be the D (5 bases). Sample: CD8+ T cells from cultured PBMCs, taken from culture after CMV antigen stimulation. The sequence was obtained from a human donor in good health (CMV status not recorded). Some clones in this sample may be carry-over from other donors' samples. The CDR3 coding sequence is TGTGCCAGCAGTCCCTCGGGGGTGATGAACACTGAAGCTTTCTTT. Translation gives CASSPSGVMNTEAFF.